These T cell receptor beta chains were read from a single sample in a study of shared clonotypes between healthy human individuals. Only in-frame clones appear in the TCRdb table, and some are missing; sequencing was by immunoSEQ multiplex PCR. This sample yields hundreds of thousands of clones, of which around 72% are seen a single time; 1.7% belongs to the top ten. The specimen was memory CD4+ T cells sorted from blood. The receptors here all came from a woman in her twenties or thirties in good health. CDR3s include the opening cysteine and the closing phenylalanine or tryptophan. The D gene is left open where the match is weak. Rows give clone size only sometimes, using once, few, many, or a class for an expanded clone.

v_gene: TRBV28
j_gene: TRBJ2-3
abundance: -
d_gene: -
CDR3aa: CASSQRDTQYF
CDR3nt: TGTGCCAGCTCACAGAGAGATACGCAGTATTTT

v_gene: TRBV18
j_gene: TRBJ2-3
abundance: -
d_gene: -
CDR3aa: CASSPLILTSTDTQYF
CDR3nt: TGTGCCAGCTCACCACTCATCCTAACTAGCACAGATACGCAGTATTTT

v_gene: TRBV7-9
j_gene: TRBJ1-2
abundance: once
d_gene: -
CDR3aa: CASSLEFYGYTF
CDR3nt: TGTGCCAGCAGCTTAGAGTTCTATGGCTACACCTTC

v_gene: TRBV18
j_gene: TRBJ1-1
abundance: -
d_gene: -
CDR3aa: CASSLRDDGEAFF
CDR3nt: TGTGCCAGCTCACTCAGGGACGATGGTGAAGCTTTCTTT

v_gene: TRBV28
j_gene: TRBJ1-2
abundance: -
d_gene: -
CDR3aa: CASRRGGTEGPGGYTF
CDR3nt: TGTGCCAGCAGGAGGGGAGGGACCGAAGGTCCAGGAGGCTACACCTTC

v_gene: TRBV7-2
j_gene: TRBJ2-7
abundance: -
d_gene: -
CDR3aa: CASSLTSSEQYF
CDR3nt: TGTGCCAGCAGCCTCACTAGTAGTGAGCAGTACTTC

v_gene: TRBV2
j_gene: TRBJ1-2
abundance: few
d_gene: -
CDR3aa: CASSLTTFGYTF
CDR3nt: TGTGCCAGCAGCCTGACTACGTTCGGCTACACCTTC

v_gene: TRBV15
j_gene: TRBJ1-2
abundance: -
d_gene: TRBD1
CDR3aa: CATSRESRQGFGYTF
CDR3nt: TGTGCCACCAGCAGAGAGAGTCGACAGGGTTTTGGCTACACCTTC

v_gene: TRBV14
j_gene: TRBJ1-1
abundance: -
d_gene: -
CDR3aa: CASSQNIRGTEAFF
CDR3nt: TGTGCCAGCAGCCAGAATATACGAGGGACTGAAGCTTTCTTT

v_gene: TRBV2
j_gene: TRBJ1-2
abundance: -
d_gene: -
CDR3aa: CASTREYGYTF
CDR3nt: TGTGCCAGCACCAGGGAATATGGCTACACCTTC

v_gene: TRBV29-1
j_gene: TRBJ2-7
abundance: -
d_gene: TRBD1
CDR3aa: CSVASFLGQSNYEQYF
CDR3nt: TGCAGCGTTGCTTCATTTTTGGGACAGAGTAACTACGAGCAGTACTTC

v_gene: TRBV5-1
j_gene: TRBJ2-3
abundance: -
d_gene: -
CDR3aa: CASTLNGATTDTQYF
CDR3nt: TGCGCCAGCACCCTTAACGGGGCCACCACAGATACGCAGTATTTT

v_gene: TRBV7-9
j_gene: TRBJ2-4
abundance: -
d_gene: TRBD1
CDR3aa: CASSSTGGKNIQYF
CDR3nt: TGTGCCAGCAGCTCGACAGGGGGAAAAAACATTCAGTACTTC

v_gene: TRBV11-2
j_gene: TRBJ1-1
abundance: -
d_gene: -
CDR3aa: CASSLDGQGTEAFF
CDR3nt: TGTGCCAGCAGCTTAGATGGGCAGGGGACTGAAGCTTTCTTT

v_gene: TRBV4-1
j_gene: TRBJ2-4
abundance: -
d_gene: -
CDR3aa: CASSQLTRGAKNIQYF
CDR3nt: TGCGCCAGCAGCCAATTAACGAGGGGTGCCAAAAACATTCAGTACTTC

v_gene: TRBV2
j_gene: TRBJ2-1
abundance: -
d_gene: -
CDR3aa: CASSFDSGREQFF
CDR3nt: TGTGCCAGCAGTTTCGACAGTGGTCGGGAGCAGTTCTTC

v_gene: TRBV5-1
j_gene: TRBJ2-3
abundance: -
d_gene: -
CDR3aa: CASSSPVSGSTDTQYF
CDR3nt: TGCGCCAGCAGCTCCCCGGTTAGCGGTAGCACAGATACGCAGTATTTT

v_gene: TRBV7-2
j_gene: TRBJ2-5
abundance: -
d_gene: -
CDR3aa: CASSDYGPRETQYF
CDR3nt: TGTGCCAGCAGCGATTACGGCCCTAGGGAGACCCAGTACTTC

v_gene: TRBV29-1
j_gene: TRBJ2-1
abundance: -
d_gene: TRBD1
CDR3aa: CSVTTDRDWNEQFF
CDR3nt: TGCAGCGTAACAACGGACAGGGATTGGAATGAGCAGTTCTTC

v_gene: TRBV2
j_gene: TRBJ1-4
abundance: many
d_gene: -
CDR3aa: CASSDSTTNEKLFF
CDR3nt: TGTGCCAGCAGTGATTCAACAACTAATGAAAAACTGTTTTTT

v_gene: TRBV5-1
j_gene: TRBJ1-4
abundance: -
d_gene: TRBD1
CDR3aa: CASSSGQGPTNEKLFF
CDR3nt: TGCGCCAGCAGCTCGGGACAGGGGCCAACTAATGAAAAACTGTTTTTT

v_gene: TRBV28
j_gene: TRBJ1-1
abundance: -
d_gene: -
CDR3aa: CASSYLGRMNTEAFF
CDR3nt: TGTGCCAGCAGTTACCTCGGGCGCATGAACACTGAAGCTTTCTTT

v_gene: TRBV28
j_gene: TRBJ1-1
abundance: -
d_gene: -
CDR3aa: CASSTPTGAEAFF
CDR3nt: TGTGCCAGCAGTACTCCGACGGGGGCTGAAGCTTTCTTT

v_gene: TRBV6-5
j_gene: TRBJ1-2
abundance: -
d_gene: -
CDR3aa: CASSYSGGSDGYTF
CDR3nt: TGTGCCAGCAGTTACTCGGGTGGTTCTGATGGCTACACCTTC

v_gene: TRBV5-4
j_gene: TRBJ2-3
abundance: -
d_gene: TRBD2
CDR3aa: CASSLVGGSTDTQYF
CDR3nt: TGTGCCAGCAGCTTGGTTGGCGGGAGTACAGATACGCAGTATTTT

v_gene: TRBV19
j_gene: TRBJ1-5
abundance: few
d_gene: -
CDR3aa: CASQWRDNQPQHF
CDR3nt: TGTGCCAGTCAATGGAGGGACAATCAGCCCCAGCATTTT

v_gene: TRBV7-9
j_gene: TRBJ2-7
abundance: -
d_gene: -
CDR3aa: CASSLGDGLYEQYF
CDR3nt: TGTGCCAGCAGCTTGGGGGACGGCTTATACGAGCAGTACTTC

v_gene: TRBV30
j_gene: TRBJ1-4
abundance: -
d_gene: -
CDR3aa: CACPGSANEKLFF
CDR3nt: TGTGCCTGTCCAGGGTCAGCTAATGAAAAACTGTTTTTT

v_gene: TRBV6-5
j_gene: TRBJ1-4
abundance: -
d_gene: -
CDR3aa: CATLDRGAGEKLFF
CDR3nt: TGTGCCACATTGGACCGAGGGGCAGGTGAAAAACTGTTTTTT

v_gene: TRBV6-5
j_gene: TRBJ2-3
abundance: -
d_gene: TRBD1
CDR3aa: CASSFPGQGIPDTQYF
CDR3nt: TGTGCCAGCAGTTTCCCGGGACAGGGGATTCCAGATACGCAGTATTTT

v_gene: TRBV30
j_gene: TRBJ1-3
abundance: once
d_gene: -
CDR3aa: CAWRTGNTIYF
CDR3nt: TGTGCCTGGAGGACTGGAAACACCATATATTTT